Listed below are T cell receptor beta chains from one sample, sequenced in a study of technical replicates of blood from several donors. Repertoires were generated with immunoSEQ multiplex PCR, while TCRdb's copy carries only in-frame clones and drops some. The data hold fewer than 9,500 clones, with roughly 89% observed a single time. The sample consisted of PBMCs. The receptors here all came from a human donor in good health. Each CDR3 is given with its conserved first and last residue. Each record gives: CDR3 DNA, CDR3 protein, J gene, V gene, clone size, D gene. A D gene is named only where the DNA matches it firmly. Where a row states a size, it is once, few, many or the class of an expanded clone; other rows omit it.

DNA: TGTGCCAGCAGCTTGGGACTCCAGGGCACTGAAGCTTTCTTT
CDR3: CASSLGLQGTEAFF
J: TRBJ1-1
V: TRBV5-6
size: .
D: .

DNA: TGTGCCAGCAGCTTAAAGGAGAAGGGGGCGCACACTGAAGCTTTCTTT
CDR3: CASSLKEKGAHTEAFF
J: TRBJ1-1
V: TRBV7-8
size: .
D: TRBD1

DNA: TGTGCCACCAGAACAGGGGGCACGGGGGGTACTGAAGCTTTCTTT
CDR3: CATRTGGTGGTEAFF
J: TRBJ1-1
V: TRBV6-5
size: .
D: TRBD1

DNA: TGCGCCAGCAGCGGGGGGACTAGCGGGGGCAATCAAGAGACCCAGTACTTC
CDR3: CASSGGTSGGNQETQYF
J: TRBJ2-5
V: TRBV5-1
size: .
D: TRBD2

DNA: TGTGCCAGCAGTGAAGAGGCCGGGACAGGGGGCTCACTGCAGTACTTC
CDR3: CASSEEAGTGGSLQYF
J: TRBJ2-7
V: TRBV6-1
size: .
D: TRBD1

DNA: TGTGCTAGCACCCGGACAGCGAACACCGGGGAGCTGTTTTTT
CDR3: CASTRTANTGELFF
J: TRBJ2-2
V: TRBV12-5
size: .
D: .

DNA: TGCGCCAGCAGTGTCGGGGAATGGACTGAAGCTTTCTTT
CDR3: CASSVGEWTEAFF
J: TRBJ1-1
V: TRBV5-1
size: once
D: .

DNA: TGCGCCAGCAGCGGCTCGGGACTAGCCTGCGAGCAGTACTTC
CDR3: CASSGSGLACEQYF
J: TRBJ2-7
V: TRBV23-1
size: .
D: TRBD2

DNA: TGTGCCTGGGGACTAGCGGGAGGTCACGGGGAGCTGTTTTTT
CDR3: CAWGLAGGHGELFF
J: TRBJ2-2
V: TRBV30
size: .
D: TRBD2

DNA: TGTGCCTCCATGGTTTCGGGGGTTCACTATGGCTACACCTTC
CDR3: CASMVSGVHYGYTF
J: TRBJ1-2
V: TRBV30
size: .
D: .

DNA: TGTGCCAGCAGCTTAGACAGCTATTTGGGTCAATTCTTC
CDR3: CASSLDSYLGQFF
J: TRBJ2-1
V: TRBV7-2
size: once
D: .

DNA: TGTGCAACACAAGACAGGGGACAGGGTGGCTACACCTTC
CDR3: CATQDRGQGGYTF
J: TRBJ1-2
V: TRBV19
size: once
D: TRBD1

DNA: TGTGCCAGTAGTATCACGCTTGAGGGAATTCAGCCCCAGCATTTT
CDR3: CASSITLEGIQPQHF
J: TRBJ1-5
V: TRBV19
size: .
D: .

DNA: TGTGCCAGCAGCGTAGAGGGACTAGCGGAGGTGGGAGATACGCAGTATTTT
CDR3: CASSVEGLAEVGDTQYF
J: TRBJ2-3
V: TRBV9
size: .
D: TRBD2

DNA: TGTGCCAGCAGTCTCAAACGGGAGCAGTACTTC
CDR3: CASSLKREQYF
J: TRBJ2-7
V: TRBV2
size: .
D: .

DNA: TGTGCCAGCAGCGTAGGGGGAGGGGGGACAGATACGCAGTATTTT
CDR3: CASSVGGGGTDTQYF
J: TRBJ2-3
V: TRBV9
size: .
D: .

DNA: TGTGCCAGCAGTGAAACCTTCACCGCAGGGGAGTCTCGCTATGGCTACACCTTC
CDR3: CASSETFTAGESRYGYTF
J: TRBJ1-2
V: TRBV2
size: .
D: .

DNA: TGTGCCTGGAGGCGGGGGTCCCAAGAGACCCAGTACTTC
CDR3: CAWRRGSQETQYF
J: TRBJ2-5
V: TRBV30
size: .
D: TRBD2

DNA: TGTGCCAGCAGCGTAGCTGTCGGGGGCTCCTACAATGAGCAGTTCTTC
CDR3: CASSVAVGGSYNEQFF
J: TRBJ2-1
V: TRBV9
size: .
D: .

DNA: TGTGCCAGCAGCCCGGGACAGGGCGATGGCTACACCTTC
CDR3: CASSPGQGDGYTF
J: TRBJ1-2
V: TRBV13
size: .
D: TRBD1

DNA: TGTGCCAGCTCGCCCCTAGCGGGAGTGGGATCGAATGAGCAGTTCTTC
CDR3: CASSPLAGVGSNEQFF
J: TRBJ2-1
V: TRBV18
size: .
D: TRBD2

DNA: TGTGCCAGCAGTCGCTACTCTGGAAACACCATATATTTT
CDR3: CASSRYSGNTIYF
J: TRBJ1-3
V: TRBV11-2
size: .
D: .

DNA: TGTGCCAGCAGCTTTAGGGGCCTTAATGAAAAACTGTTTTTT
CDR3: CASSFRGLNEKLFF
J: TRBJ1-4
V: TRBV5-8
size: .
D: .

DNA: TGTGCCAGCAGCCTTCAGTCCAGGGACAATGAGCAGTTCTTC
CDR3: CASSLQSRDNEQFF
J: TRBJ2-1
V: TRBV4-2
size: .
D: .

DNA: TGTGCCAGCAGTTCGGGGGGACTAGCGGAAGAGACCCAGTACTTC
CDR3: CASSSGGLAEETQYF
J: TRBJ2-5
V: TRBV27
size: .
D: TRBD2

DNA: TGTGCCAGCAGCCCGGGACAGTTAATTAGCTACACCTTC
CDR3: CASSPGQLISYTF
J: TRBJ1-2
V: TRBV28
size: .
D: TRBD1

DNA: TGTGCCAGCAGCCAAGATTACCTAGCGGAAGACAAGCAGTACTTC
CDR3: CASSQDYLAEDKQYF
J: TRBJ2-7
V: TRBV4-2
size: .
D: TRBD2

DNA: TGTGCCAGCAGCGTAGGGACAGACCAAGAGACCCAGTACTTC
CDR3: CASSVGTDQETQYF
J: TRBJ2-5
V: TRBV9
size: .
D: .

DNA: TGCGCCAGCAGCCAAGATTATACGACAGGCGAGCAGTACTTC
CDR3: CASSQDYTTGEQYF
J: TRBJ2-7
V: TRBV4-1
size: once
D: .

DNA: TGTGCCAGCAGCTCCATAGCGGGAGAGGGCTCCTACAATGAGCAGTTCTTC
CDR3: CASSSIAGEGSYNEQFF
J: TRBJ2-1
V: TRBV7-9
size: .
D: TRBD2

DNA: TGTGCCAGCAGTTTAGGCACGCCAGCCGGGGAGCTGTTTTTT
CDR3: CASSLGTPAGELFF
J: TRBJ2-2
V: TRBV28
size: once
D: .

DNA: TGTGCCAGCAGCATCTCCGGGACTAGAAATGAAAAACTGTTTTTT
CDR3: CASSISGTRNEKLFF
J: TRBJ1-4
V: TRBV7-2
size: .
D: .

DNA: TGTGCCACCAAGGGACAGGTGGGCGACTATGGCTACACCTTC
CDR3: CATKGQVGDYGYTF
J: TRBJ1-2
V: TRBV19
size: .
D: TRBD1

DNA: TGCAGCGCGTCTAGCGGGAGAGCTTCCTACAATGAGCAGTTCTTC
CDR3: CSASSGRASYNEQFF
J: TRBJ2-1
V: TRBV29-1
size: .
D: TRBD2

DNA: TGTGCCATTCGGAGGGTTGGCTCCTACGAGCAGTACTTC
CDR3: CAIRRVGSYEQYF
J: TRBJ2-7
V: TRBV27
size: few
D: .

DNA: TGTGCCAGCAGCCCGGGACTAGCGAATGAGCAGTTCTTC
CDR3: CASSPGLANEQFF
J: TRBJ2-1
V: TRBV13
size: .
D: TRBD2

DNA: TGCGCCAGCAGCCAAGATCGGGCGGGAACAATCACCGGGGAGCTGTTTTTT
CDR3: CASSQDRAGTITGELFF
J: TRBJ2-2
V: TRBV4-1
size: .
D: .

DNA: TGCGCCAGCAGCCCCGCCGGGACTAAATACAATGAGCAGTTCTTC
CDR3: CASSPAGTKYNEQFF
J: TRBJ2-1
V: TRBV4-1
size: .
D: TRBD2

DNA: TGTGCCAGCAGCTTGCCGGGACTAGCGGGAGAAGTGCAGTACTTC
CDR3: CASSLPGLAGEVQYF
J: TRBJ2-5
V: TRBV5-6
size: once
D: TRBD2

DNA: TGCGCCAGAACCTGGACAGGTCAAGAGACCCAGTACTTC
CDR3: CARTWTGQETQYF
J: TRBJ2-5
V: TRBV10-1
size: .
D: TRBD1

DNA: TGTGCCAGCAGTGTATCACAGAACACTGAAGCTTTCTTT
CDR3: CASSVSQNTEAFF
J: TRBJ1-1
V: TRBV2
size: .
D: .

DNA: TGCGCCAGCAGCTTGGCAGGGGGTGGATCTGGGGCCAACGTCCTGACTTTC
CDR3: CASSLAGGGSGANVLTF
J: TRBJ2-6
V: TRBV5-1
size: .
D: TRBD1

DNA: TGTGCCAGCAGTTACGACAGACTGAACACTGAAGCTTTCTTT
CDR3: CASSYDRLNTEAFF
J: TRBJ1-1
V: TRBV6-5
size: .
D: .

DNA: TGTGCCTGGAGTGAGGATTTGGGCCTAGCGGGACCACAGTTCTTC
CDR3: CAWSEDLGLAGPQFF
J: TRBJ2-1
V: TRBV30
size: .
D: TRBD2

DNA: TGTGCCAGCAGTCTACCCGGGACTCAAAAAAGGCAGCCCCAGCATTTT
CDR3: CASSLPGTQKRQPQHF
J: TRBJ1-5
V: TRBV28
size: once
D: .

DNA: TGTGCCAGCTCACCACTCCAGGTCTCCTACGAGCAGTACTTC
CDR3: CASSPLQVSYEQYF
J: TRBJ2-7
V: TRBV18
size: .
D: .

DNA: TGTGCCAGCAGTTACGGGGCAGGGGTAGCCAAAAACATTCAGTACTTC
CDR3: CASSYGAGVAKNIQYF
J: TRBJ2-4
V: TRBV6-6
size: .
D: .

DNA: TGTGCCAGTAGTTTCTTACAGGGGTACCGAAATCAGCCCCAGCATTTT
CDR3: CASSFLQGYRNQPQHF
J: TRBJ1-5
V: TRBV19
size: .
D: TRBD1

DNA: TGTGCCTGTTCAGTAGCGGGAGATGGAAGAGACGAGCAGTACTTC
CDR3: CACSVAGDGRDEQYF
J: TRBJ2-7
V: TRBV30
size: .
D: TRBD2

DNA: TGTGCCATCAGTCCGGGCTCCTACAATGAGCAGTTCTTC
CDR3: CAISPGSYNEQFF
J: TRBJ2-1
V: TRBV10-3
size: .
D: .

DNA: TGCAGCGTTGAAGTAAATAGCGCTGAAGCTTTCTTT
CDR3: CSVEVNSAEAFF
J: TRBJ1-1
V: TRBV29-1
size: few
D: .

DNA: TGCGCCAGCAGCTTGGTGCTAGCGGGAGTTTACAATGAGCAGTTCTTC
CDR3: CASSLVLAGVYNEQFF
J: TRBJ2-1
V: TRBV5-1
size: .
D: TRBD2

DNA: TGTGCCAGCAGCTTTAATCAGCCCCAGCATTTT
CDR3: CASSFNQPQHF
J: TRBJ1-5
V: TRBV6-1
size: .
D: .